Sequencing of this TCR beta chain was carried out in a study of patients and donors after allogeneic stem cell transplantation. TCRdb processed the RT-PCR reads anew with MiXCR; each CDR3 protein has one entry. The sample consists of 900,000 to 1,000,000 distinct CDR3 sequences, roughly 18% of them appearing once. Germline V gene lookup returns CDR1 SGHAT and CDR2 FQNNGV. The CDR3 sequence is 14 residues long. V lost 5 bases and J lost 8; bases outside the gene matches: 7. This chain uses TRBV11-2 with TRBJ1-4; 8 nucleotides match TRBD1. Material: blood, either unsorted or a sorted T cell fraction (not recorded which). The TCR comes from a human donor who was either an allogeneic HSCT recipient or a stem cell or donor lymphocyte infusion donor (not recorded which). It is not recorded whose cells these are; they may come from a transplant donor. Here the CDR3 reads CASSGTGGEEKLFF. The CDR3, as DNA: TGTGCCAGCAGCGGAACAGGGGGAGAGGAAAAACTGTTTTTT.